This T cell receptor (beta chain) originates from a study of OX40 agonist ivuxolimab in advanced cancers. In the study overall: A male proportion of 70% to 90% was recorded, with mean age around 62 years and range about 23 to 90.

Findings of the study overall: Dosing at 0.1 to 3.0 mg/kg was accompanied by clonal expansion of CD4+ and CD8+ blood T cells by week 6. Specificity for antigen went undetermined in the expanded peripheral T cells. Compared with others, partial responders at 0.1-3.0 mg/kg displayed clonal expansion among the lowest.

The data were produced by immunoSEQ multiplex PCR, yet TCRdb's version contains in-frame clones alone and is incomplete. Here the sample spans approximately 12,000 clones, 65% to 75% being singletons. Details on this clone: The antigen is undetermined.

CDR1 is SGHAT, CDR2 FQNNGV, per germline. V gave up 1 base and J gave up 6 bases; unmatched junction bases: 11. The CDR3 spans 17 residues. Sequencing was performed on CD4+ or CD8+ T cells sorted from blood, taken in a trial of the OX40 agonist ivuxolimab. V is TRBV11-2 and J is TRBJ2-1; 8 nucleotides align to TRBD2. The sequence was collected from an adult with an advanced solid tumor such as melanoma, head and neck, liver or kidney cancer. Here the CDR3 reads CASSLVSGGPFPNEQFF. The CDR3 DNA reads TGTGCCAGCAGCTTAGTGTCGGGAGGGCCATTCCCCAATGAGCAGTTCTTC.